The entry below describes one T cell receptor (beta chain). Per the authors' pipeline: The authors estimated nucleated cell counts from reference gene primer amplification. This table comes from immunoSEQ multiplex PCR, and its TCRdb copy is limited to in-frame clones, with some not included. V and J calls and clone size follow that table, whereas D and trimming were derived from the DNA. Here the sample spans over 200,000 clones, about nine tenths being singletons. This sample is drawn from a study of blood T cell repertoires in COVID-19. On the study more broadly: Both acute and convalescent COVID-19 samples were obtained from the United States, Italy and Spain. The analysed material was cDNA or gDNA that came from T cells, B-cell-depleted T cells, or PBMCs.

The sequence came from a woman aged 55-69 years with acute or convalescent COVID-19. The sample comprised peripheral blood.

CDR3 DNA sequence: TGTGCCAGCAGCGTGGGACTAGCGGGGGGTGGAGATACGCAGTATTTT. Its translation: CASSVGLAGGGDTQYF. The V call is TRBV9, the J call TRBJ2-3, with 15 bases matching TRBD2. This CDR3 region has 16 residues. The V and J ends lost 2 bases and 5 bases, in that order; junction bases with no gene match: 3. Germline assignment: CDR1 SGDLS and CDR2 YYNGEE.